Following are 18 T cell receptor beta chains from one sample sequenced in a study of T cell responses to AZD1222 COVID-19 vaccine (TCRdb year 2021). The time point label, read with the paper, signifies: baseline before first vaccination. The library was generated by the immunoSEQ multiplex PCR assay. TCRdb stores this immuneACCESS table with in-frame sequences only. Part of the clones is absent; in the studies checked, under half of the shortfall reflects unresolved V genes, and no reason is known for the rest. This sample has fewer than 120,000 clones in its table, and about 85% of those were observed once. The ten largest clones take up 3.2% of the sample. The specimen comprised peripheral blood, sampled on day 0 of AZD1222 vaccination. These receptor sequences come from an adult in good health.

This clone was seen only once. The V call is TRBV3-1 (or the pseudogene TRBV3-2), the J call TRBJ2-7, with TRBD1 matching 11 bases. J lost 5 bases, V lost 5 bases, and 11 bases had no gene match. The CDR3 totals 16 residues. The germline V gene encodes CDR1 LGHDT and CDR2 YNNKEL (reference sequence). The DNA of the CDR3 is TGTGCCAGCAGCAGATTATACCGGGACAGGGGGAACGAGCAGTACTTC. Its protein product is CASSRLYRDRGNEQYF.

CDR3 loop: CASKGGGVTEAFF. The CDR3 DNA sequence: TGTGCCAGTAAGGGTGGGGGAGTTACTGAAGCTTTCTTT. The chain has TRBV19 and TRBJ1-1; D may be TRBD1 (5 bases). This CDR3 comprises 13 residues. Germline CDR1 reads LNHDA; CDR2 reads SQIVND (reference sequence). V was cut by 7 bases and J by 5 bases, with 14 bases left in between.

The CDR3 sequence is CSVVTGTPGEKLFF. CDR3 in DNA: TGCAGCGTCGTTACCGGGACCCCGGGGGAAAAACTGTTTTTT. The rearrangement uses TRBV29-1 and TRBJ1-4; a weak D match, TRBD1 (5 bases). This CDR3 is built from 14 residues. Trimming removed 6 bases at V and 8 bases at J, with 19 bases between. Looked up from germline, CDR1 is SQVTM and CDR2 is ANQGSEA.

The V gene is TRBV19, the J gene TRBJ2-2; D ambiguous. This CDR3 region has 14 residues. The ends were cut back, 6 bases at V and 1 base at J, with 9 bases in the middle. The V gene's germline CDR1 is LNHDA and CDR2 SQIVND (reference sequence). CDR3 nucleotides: TGTGCCAGTAGCCTTCTACAGAACACCGGGGAGCTGTTTTTT. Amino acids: CASSLLQNTGELFF.

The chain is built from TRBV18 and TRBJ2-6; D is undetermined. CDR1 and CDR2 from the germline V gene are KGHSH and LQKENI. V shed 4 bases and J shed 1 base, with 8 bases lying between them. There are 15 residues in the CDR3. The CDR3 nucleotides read TGTGCCAGCTCACGTGACGTTTCTGGGGCCAACGTCCTGACTTTC. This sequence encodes CASSRDVSGANVLTF.

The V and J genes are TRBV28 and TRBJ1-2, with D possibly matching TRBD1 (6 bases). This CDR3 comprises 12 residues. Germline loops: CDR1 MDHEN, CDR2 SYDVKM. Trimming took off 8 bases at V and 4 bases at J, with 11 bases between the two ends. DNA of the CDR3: TGTGCCAGCGTAGGACAGCTCTATGGCTACACCTTC. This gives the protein CASVGQLYGYTF.

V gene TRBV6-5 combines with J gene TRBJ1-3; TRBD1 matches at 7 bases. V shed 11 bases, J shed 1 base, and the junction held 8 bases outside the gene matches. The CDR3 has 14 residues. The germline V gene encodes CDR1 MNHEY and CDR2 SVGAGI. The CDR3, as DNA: TGTGCCGTCCGGGACAGTCGATCTGGAAACACCATATATTTT. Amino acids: CAVRDSRSGNTIYF.

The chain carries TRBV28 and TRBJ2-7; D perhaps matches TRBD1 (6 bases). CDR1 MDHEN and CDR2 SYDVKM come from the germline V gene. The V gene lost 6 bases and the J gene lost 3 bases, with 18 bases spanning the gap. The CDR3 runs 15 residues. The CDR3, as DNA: TGTGCCAGCAGAATGGACGTGCAGGGGAACTACGAGCAGTACTTC. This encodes CASRMDVQGNYEQYF.

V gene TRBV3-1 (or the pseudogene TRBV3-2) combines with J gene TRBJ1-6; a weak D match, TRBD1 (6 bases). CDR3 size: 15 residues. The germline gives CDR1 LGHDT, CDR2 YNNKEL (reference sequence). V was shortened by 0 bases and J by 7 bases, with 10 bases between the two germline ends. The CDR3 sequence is CASSQEAGANSPLHF. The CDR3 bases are TGTGCCAGCAGCCAAGAGGCAGGGGCAAATTCACCCCTCCACTTT.

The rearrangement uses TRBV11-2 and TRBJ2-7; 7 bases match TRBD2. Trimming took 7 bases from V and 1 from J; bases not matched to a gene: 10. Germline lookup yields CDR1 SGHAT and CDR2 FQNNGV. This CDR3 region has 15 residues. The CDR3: CASTKWGGQSYEQYF. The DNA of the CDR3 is TGTGCCAGCACTAAGTGGGGGGGTCAATCCTACGAGCAGTACTTC.

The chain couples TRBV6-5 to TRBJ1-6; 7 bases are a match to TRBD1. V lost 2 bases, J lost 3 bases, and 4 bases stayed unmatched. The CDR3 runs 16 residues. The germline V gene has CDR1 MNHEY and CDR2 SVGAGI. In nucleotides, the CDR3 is TGTGCCAGCAGTTACGCAGGGGGTCACTATAATTCACCCCTCCACTTT. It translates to CASSYAGGHYNSPLHF.

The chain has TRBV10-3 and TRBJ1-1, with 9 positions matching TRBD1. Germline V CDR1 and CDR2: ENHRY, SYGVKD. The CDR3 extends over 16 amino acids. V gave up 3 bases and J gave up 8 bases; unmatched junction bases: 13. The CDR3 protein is CAISDPGTGITGEAFF. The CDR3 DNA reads TGTGCCATCAGTGATCCGGGGACAGGGATCACTGGGGAAGCTTTCTTT.

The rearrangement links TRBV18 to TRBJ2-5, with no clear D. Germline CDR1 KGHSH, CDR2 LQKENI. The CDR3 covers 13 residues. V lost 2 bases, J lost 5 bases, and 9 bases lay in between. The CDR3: CASSPNAGETQYF. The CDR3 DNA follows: TGTGCCAGCTCACCAAATGCCGGGGAGACCCAGTACTTC.

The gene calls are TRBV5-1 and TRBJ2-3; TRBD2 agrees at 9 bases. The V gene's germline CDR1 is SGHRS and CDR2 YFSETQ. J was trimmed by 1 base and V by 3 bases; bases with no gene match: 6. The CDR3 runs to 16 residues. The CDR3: CASSSRIAGGTDTQYF. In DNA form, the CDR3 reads TGCGCCAGCAGCTCCCGGATAGCGGGGGGCACAGATACGCAGTATTTT. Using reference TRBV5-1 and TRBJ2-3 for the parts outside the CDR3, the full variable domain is KAGVTQTPRYLIKTRGQQVTLSCSPISGHRSVSWYQQTPGQGLQFLFEYFSETQRNKGNFPGRFSGRQFSNSRSEMNVSTLELGDSALYLCASSSRIAGGTDTQYFGPGTRLTVL.

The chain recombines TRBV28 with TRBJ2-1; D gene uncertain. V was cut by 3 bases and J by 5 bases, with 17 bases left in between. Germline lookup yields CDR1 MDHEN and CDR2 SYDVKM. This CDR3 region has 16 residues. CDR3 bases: TGTGCCAGCAGTTTTGCCTGGGGAAGCACGAACAATGAGCAGTTCTTC. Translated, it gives CASSFAWGSTNNEQFF.

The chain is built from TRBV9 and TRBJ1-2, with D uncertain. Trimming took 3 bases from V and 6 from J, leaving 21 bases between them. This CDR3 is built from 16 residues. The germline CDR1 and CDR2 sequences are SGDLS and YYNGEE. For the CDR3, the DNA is TGTGCCAGCAGCGGGAATGAATCCCCCCTTGGCCATGGCTACACCTTC. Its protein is CASSGNESPLGHGYTF.

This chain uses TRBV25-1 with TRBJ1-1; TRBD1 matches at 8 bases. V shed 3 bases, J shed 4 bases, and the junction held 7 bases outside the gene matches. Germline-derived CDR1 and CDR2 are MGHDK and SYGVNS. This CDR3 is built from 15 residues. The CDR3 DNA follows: TGTGCCAGCAGTGACCGTCAGGGGGCTGTCACTGAAGCTTTCTTT. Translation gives CASSDRQGAVTEAFF.

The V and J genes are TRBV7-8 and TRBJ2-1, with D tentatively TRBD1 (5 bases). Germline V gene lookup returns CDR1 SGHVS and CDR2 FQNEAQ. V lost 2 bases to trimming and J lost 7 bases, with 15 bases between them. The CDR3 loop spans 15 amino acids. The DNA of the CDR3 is TGTGCCAGCAGCTTACCCAACAGGCTAGGGAATGAGCAGTTCTTC. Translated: CASSLPNRLGNEQFF.